This T cell receptor (beta chain) is from a study of monozygotic twins with inflammatory bowel disease. CDR3 length: 13 residues. CDR1 is WSHSY and CDR2 is SAAADI in the germline V gene. Blood (around 2.5 ml) was collected from every donor individually. Each TCR library used 3,500 to 4,500 ng of total RNA. UMIs containing a 6-nucleotide sample barcode were added via template switching. One entry per CDR3 protein, without DNA, is what TCRdb gives after re-calling the 5' RACE reads. With approximately 340,000 distinct CDR3 sequences in the sample, the ten largest clones hold roughly 2%. The TCR comes from a human donor with ulcerative colitis or Crohn's disease, or a healthy co-twin of an affected twin (not recorded which). The specimen sequenced was blood. The chain couples TRBV10-2 to TRBJ2-3; the TCRdb D gene call, TRBD1, has no DNA to confirm it. CDR3: CASSVTGADTQYF.